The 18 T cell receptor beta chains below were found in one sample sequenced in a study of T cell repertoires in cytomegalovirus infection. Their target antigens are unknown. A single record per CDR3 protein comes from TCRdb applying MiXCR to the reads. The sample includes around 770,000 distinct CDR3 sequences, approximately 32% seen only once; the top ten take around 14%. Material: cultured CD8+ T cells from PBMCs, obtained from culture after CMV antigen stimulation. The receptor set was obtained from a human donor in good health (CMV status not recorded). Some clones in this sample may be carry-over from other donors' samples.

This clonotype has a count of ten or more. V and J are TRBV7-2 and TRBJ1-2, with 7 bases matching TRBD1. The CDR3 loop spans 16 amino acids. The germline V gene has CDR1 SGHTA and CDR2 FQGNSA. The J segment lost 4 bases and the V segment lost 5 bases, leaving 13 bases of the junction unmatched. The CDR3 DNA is TGTGCCAGCAGCCTACCCCGCGACAGGGTCTTCTATGGCTACACCTTC. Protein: CASSLPRDRVFYGYTF. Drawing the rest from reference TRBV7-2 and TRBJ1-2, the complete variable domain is GAGVSQSPSNKVTEKGKDVELRCDPISGHTALYWYRQSLGQGLEFLIYFQGNSAPDKSGLPSDRFSAERTGGSVSTLTIQRTQQEDSAVYLCASSLPRDRVFYGYTFGSGTRLTVV.

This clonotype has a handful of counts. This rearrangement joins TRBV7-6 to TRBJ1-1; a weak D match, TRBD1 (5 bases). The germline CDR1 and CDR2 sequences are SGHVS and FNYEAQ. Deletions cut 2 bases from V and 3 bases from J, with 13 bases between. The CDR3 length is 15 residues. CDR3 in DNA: TGTGCCAGCAGCTTACGACGGGGGGGGGACACTGAAGCTTTCTTT. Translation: CASSLRRGGDTEAFF.

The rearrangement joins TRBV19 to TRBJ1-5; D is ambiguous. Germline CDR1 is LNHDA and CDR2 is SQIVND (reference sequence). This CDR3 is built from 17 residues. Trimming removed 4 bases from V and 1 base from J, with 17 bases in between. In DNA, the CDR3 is TGTGCCAGTAGTAATATTCCGGGCCTCGAAAGCAATCAGCCCCAGCATTTT. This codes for CASSNIPGLESNQPQHF.

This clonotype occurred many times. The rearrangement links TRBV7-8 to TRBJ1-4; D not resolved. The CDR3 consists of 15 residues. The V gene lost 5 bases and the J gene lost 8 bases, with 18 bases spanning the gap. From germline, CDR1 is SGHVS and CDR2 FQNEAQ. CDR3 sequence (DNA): TGTGCCAGCAGCACAAACTTCCGACGGGAGGAAAAACTGTTTTTT. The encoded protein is CASSTNFRREEKLFF.

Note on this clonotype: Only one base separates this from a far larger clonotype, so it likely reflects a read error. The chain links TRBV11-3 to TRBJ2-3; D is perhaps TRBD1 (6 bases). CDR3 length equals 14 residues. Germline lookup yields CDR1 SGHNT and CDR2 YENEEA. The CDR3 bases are TGTGCCAGCTGCTTAGAGGGGGGCACAGATACGCAGTATTTT. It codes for CASCLEGGTDTQYF.

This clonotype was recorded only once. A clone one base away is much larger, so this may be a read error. CDR3 bases: TGTGCCAGCAGCCCCAGGTTGGGCGGGGAGGCGACAGATACGCAGTATTTT. Encoded protein: CASSPRLGGEATDTQYF. The chain joins TRBV7-6 to TRBJ2-3; D may be TRBD2 (6 bases). This CDR3 region has 17 residues. V was trimmed by 5 bases and J by 3 bases, leaving 21 bases between them. Germline CDR1 reads SGHVS; CDR2 reads FNYEAQ.

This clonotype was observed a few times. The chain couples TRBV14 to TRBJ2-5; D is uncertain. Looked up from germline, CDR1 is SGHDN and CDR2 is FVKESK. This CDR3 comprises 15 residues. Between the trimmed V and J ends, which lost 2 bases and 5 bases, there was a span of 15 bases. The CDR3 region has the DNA TGTGCCAGCAGCCAACTTCCGTACATCGGGGAGACCCAGTACTTC. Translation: CASSQLPYIGETQYF.

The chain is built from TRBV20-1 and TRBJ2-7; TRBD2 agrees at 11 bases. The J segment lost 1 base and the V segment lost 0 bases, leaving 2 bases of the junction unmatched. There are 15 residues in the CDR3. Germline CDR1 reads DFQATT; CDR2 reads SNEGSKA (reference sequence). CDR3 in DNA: TGCAGTGCTAGAGATGCTAGCGGGGGGTCCTACGAGCAGTACTTC. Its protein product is CSARDASGGSYEQYF.

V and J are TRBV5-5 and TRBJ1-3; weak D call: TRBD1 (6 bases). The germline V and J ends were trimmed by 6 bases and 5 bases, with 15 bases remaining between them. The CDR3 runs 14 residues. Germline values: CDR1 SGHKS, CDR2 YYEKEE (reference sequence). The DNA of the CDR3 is TGTGCCAGCAAAACTGGACAGCCGAGAAACACCATATATTTT. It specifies CASKTGQPRNTIYF.

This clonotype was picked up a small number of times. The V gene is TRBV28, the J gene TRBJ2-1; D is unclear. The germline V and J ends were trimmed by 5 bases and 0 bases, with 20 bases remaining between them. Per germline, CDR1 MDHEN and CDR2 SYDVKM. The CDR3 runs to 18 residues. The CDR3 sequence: CASSTNIPSPGSYNEQFF. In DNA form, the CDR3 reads TGTGCCAGCAGTACTAACATTCCTTCTCCCGGCTCCTACAATGAGCAGTTCTTC.

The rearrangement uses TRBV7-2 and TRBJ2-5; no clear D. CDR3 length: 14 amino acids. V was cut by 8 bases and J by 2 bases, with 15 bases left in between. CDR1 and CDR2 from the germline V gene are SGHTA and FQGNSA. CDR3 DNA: TGTGCCAGCGTTCAAGAAGGGTATCAAGAGACCCAGTACTTC. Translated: CASVQEGYQETQYF.

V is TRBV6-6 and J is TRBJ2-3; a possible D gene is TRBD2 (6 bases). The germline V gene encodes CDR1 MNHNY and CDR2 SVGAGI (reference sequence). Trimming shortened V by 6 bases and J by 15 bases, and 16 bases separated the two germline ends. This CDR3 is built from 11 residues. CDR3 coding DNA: TGTGCCAGCAGCCTTGGGACTTTGAGATATTTT. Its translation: CASSLGTLRYF.

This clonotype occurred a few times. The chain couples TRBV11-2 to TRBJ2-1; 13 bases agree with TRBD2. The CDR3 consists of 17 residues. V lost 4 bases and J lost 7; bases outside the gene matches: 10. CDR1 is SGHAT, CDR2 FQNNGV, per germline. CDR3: CASSSRVLAGGLNEQFF. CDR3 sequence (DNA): TGTGCCAGCAGCTCTAGGGTACTAGCGGGGGGGCTGAATGAGCAGTTCTTC.

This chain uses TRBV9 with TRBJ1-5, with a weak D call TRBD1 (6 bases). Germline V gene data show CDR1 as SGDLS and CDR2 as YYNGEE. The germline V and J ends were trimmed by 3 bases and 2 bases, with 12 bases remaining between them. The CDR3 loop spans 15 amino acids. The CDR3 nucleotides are TGTGCCAGCAGCGCCTGGGGGGGCGGCAATCAGCCCCAGCATTTT. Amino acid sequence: CASSAWGGGNQPQHF.

CDR3 DNA sequence: TGTGCCAGCAGCCCTCGACAGAGTGACACCGGGGAGCTGTTTTTT. This gives the protein CASSPRQSDTGELFF. The gene calls are TRBV9 and TRBJ2-2; maybe TRBD1 (5 bases). This CDR3 region has 15 residues. The germline V and J ends were trimmed by 4 bases and 3 bases, with 13 bases remaining between them. CDR1 and CDR2 from the germline V gene are SGDLS and YYNGEE.

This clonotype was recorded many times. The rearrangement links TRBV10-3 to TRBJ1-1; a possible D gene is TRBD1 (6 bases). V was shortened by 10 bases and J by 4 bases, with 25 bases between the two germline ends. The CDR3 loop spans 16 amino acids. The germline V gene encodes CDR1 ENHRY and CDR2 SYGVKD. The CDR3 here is CATTHLTGSMGTEAFF. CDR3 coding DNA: TGTGCCACGACACACCTGACAGGCTCCATGGGCACTGAAGCTTTCTTT.

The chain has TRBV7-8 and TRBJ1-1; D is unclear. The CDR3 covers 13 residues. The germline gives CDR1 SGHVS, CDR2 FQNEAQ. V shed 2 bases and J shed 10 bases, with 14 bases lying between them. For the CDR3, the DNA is TGTGCCAGCAGCTTAAGGCCAGCCCGGGGAGCTTTCTTT. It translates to CASSLRPARGAFF.

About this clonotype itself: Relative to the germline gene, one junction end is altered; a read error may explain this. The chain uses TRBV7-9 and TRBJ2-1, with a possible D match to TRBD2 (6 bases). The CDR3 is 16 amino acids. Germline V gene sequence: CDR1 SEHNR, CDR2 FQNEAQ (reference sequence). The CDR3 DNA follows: TGTGCCAACAGCTACCCGCGGGTAGCGGTTTACAATGAGCAGTTCTTC. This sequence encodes CANSYPRVAVYNEQFF. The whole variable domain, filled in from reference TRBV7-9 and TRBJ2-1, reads DTGVSQNPRHKITKRGQNVTFRCDPISEHNRLYWYRQTLGQGPEFLTYFQNEAQLEKSRLLSDRFSAERPKGSFSTLEIQRTEQGDSAMYLCANSYPRVAVYNEQFFGPGTRLTVL.